These 12 T cell receptor beta chains were all obtained from the same sample, sequenced in a study of identifying expanded T cells in peripheral blood (dated by TCRdb to between 2017 and 2020). Libraries were made using the immunoSEQ multiplex PCR assay. The table was pulled from immuneACCESS by TCRdb, which kept in-frame rearrangements only. Such tables lose some clones; where checked, under half of the loss comes from unresolved V genes, and the rest has no known cause. The sample table shows 85,000 to 100,000 clones, and 88% are seen once. Under 4.5% of the sample belongs to the ten largest clones. Sequenced material: blood. The receptor source for this set is a person between 18 and 75 years old in good health.

V and J are TRBV5-1 and TRBJ2-4, with D perhaps given as TRBD1 or TRBD2 (5 bases each). This CDR3 comprises 15 residues. Trimming removed 1 base from V and 2 bases from J, with 10 bases in between. Per germline, CDR1 SGHRS and CDR2 YFSETQ. The CDR3 coding sequence is TGCGCCAGCAGCTTGCCCAGGGAGACCAAAAACATTCAGTACTTC. This translates into CASSLPRETKNIQYF.

The chain joins TRBV5-8 to TRBJ1-2, with unresolved D. There are 16 residues in the CDR3. The V end lost 4 bases, the J end lost 1 base, and 17 bases lay between the germline ends. Germline CDR1 reads SGHTS; CDR2 reads YDEGEE. The CDR3 protein is CASSLTKAGVNYGYTF. CDR3 nucleotides: TGTGCCAGCAGCCTCACAAAAGCGGGAGTTAACTATGGCTACACCTTC.

This chain uses TRBV4-1 with TRBJ2-1, with D possibly matching TRBD2 (6 bases). Between the trimmed V and J ends, which lost 4 bases and 7 bases, there was a span of 8 bases. CDR1 and CDR2 (germline): MGHRA, YSYEKL. The CDR3 spans 12 residues. This chain's CDR3 is CASSLSGNEQFF. The CDR3 coding sequence is TGCGCCAGCAGCCTCAGCGGGAATGAGCAGTTCTTC.

The chain employs TRBV5-1 and TRBJ1-3; no clear D gene. From germline, CDR1 is SGHRS and CDR2 YFSETQ. The CDR3 covers 12 residues. V lost 5 bases, J lost 4 bases, and 7 bases lay in between. The CDR3, as DNA: TGCGCCAGCAGTCAGGAGGGAAACACCATATATTTT. Its protein is CASSQEGNTIYF.

In its sample, this clone was seen once. The chain uses TRBV28 and TRBJ2-3, with 9 bases matching TRBD1. CDR1 is MDHEN and CDR2 is SYDVKM in the germline V gene. This CDR3 is 13 amino acids long. The V segment lost 6 bases and the J segment 6 bases; nucleotides outside the gene matches: 4. In DNA form, the CDR3 reads TGTGCCAGCAGAGACAGGGGGGTGGATACGCAGTATTTT. As protein: CASRDRGVDTQYF.

The gene calls are TRBV7-9 and TRBJ1-2; the match to TRBD1 covers 7 bases. Losses at the gene ends were 1 base for V and 9 bases for J; bases not matched to a gene: 8. CDR3 length equals 14 residues. From germline, CDR1 is SEHNR and CDR2 FQNEAQ (reference sequence). CDR3 DNA sequence: TGTGCCAGCAGCTTAGATCAGGCAGGGGGTCGCTACACCTTC. It translates to CASSLDQAGGRYTF. Combining the CDR3 with reference TRBV7-9 and TRBJ1-2 gives the whole variable domain DTGVSQNPRHKITKRGQNVTFRCDPISEHNRLYWYRQTLGQGPEFLTYFQNEAQLEKSRLLSDRFSAERPKGSFSTLEIQRTEQGDSAMYLCASSLDQAGGRYTFGSGTRLTVV.

This chain joins TRBV2 and TRBJ2-3; TRBD2 matches 10 bases. V lost 2 bases, J lost 7 bases, and 6 bases stayed unmatched. Looked up from germline, CDR1 is SNHLY and CDR2 is FYNNEI. The CDR3 loop spans 15 amino acids. CDR3 in DNA: TGTGCCAGCAGTGAAACTAGCGGGACCCACCATACGCAGTATTTT. Protein product: CASSETSGTHHTQYF.

This clone came up once. V and J are TRBV5-4 and TRBJ2-5; 9 bases are shared with TRBD1. V dropped 0 bases and J dropped 1; count of bases not matched to a gene: 7. The germline V gene has CDR1 SGHNT and CDR2 YYREEE (reference sequence). CDR3 size: 17 residues. CDR3 DNA sequence: TGTGCCAGCAGCTTGGCCCCCGGGACAGGGACCCAAGAGACCCAGTACTTC. Protein sequence: CASSLAPGTGTQETQYF.

The chain carries TRBV28 and TRBJ1-2; 7 positions match TRBD1. Germline loops: CDR1 MDHEN, CDR2 SYDVKM. CDR3 length: 14 amino acids. With V trimmed by 5 bases and J by 8 bases, 11 bases remained unmatched. The CDR3 nucleotides are TGTGCCAGCAGTCGAAACAGGGGACCGGGCGGCTACACCTTC. Translating it yields CASSRNRGPGGYTF.

V gene TRBV19 combines with J gene TRBJ2-1, with 10 nucleotides matching TRBD1. The CDR3 contains 14 residues. Germline CDR1 and CDR2: LNHDA and SQIVND (reference sequence). V lost 7 bases, J lost 4 bases, and 4 bases stayed unmatched. CDR3 sequence reads: CASNDRGQYNEQFF. In DNA form, the CDR3 reads TGTGCCAGTAACGACAGGGGGCAATACAATGAGCAGTTCTTC.

V usage is TRBV5-4 and J usage is TRBJ1-6; 8 bases map to TRBD1. Losses at the gene ends were 0 bases for V and 19 bases for J; bases not matched to a gene: 6. CDR3 size: 12 residues. CDR1 and CDR2 (germline): SGHNT, YYREEE (reference sequence). The chain's CDR3 is CASSLGGRGRHF. The CDR3 DNA reads as TGTGCCAGCAGCTTGGGGGGCAGGGGGCGACACTTT.

As DNA, the CDR3 is TGTGCCACCAGCACCCGGGACAGCCCTCGGTATGGCTACACCTTC. Translating gives CATSTRDSPRYGYTF. The chain recombines TRBV15 with TRBJ1-2, with 7 bases aligning to TRBD1. The CDR3 is 15 residues long. Germline values: CDR1 LNHNV, CDR2 YYDKDF (reference sequence). J was trimmed by 5 bases and V by 4 bases; bases with no gene match: 10.